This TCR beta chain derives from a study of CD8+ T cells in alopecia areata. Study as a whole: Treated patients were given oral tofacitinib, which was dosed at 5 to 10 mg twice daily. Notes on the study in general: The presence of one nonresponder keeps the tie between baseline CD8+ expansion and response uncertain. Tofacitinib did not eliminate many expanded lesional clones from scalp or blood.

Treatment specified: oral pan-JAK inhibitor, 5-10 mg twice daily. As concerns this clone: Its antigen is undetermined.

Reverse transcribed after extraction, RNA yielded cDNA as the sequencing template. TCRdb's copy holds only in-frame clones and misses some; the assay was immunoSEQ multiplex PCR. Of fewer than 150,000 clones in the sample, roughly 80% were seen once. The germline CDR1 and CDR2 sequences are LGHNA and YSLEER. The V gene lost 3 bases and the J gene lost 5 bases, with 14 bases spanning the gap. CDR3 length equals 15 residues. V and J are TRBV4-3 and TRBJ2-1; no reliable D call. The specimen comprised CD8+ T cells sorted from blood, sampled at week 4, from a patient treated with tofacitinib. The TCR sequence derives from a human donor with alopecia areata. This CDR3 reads CASSQGKGRNNEQFF. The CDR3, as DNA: TGCGCCAGCAGCCAGGGCAAGGGCCGAAACAATGAGCAGTTCTTC.